Reported below is one T cell receptor (beta chain). Its antigen is undetermined. Between the trimmed V and J ends, which lost 2 bases and 3 bases, there was a span of 11 bases. CDR1 MNHNY and CDR2 SVGAGI come from the germline V gene (reference sequence). This CDR3 is built from 15 residues. This sample was included in a study of CD4+ T cells in melanoma. Overall study findings and caveats: Diverse differentiation states were reported for melanoma neoantigen-specific CD4+ T cells.

Libraries were prepared by immunoSEQ multiplex PCR; TCRdb keeps only in-frame clonotypes and omits some of them. The profile shows about 9,900 clones, about two thirds of them singletons. The sequence was obtained from a human donor with melanoma. What was sequenced was tumor tissue. The chain recombines TRBV6-6 with TRBJ1-5; D is undetermined. CDR3 residues: CASSYAGRDNQPQHF. CDR3 DNA sequence: TGTGCCAGCAGTTACGCGGGTAGAGACAATCAGCCCCAGCATTTT.